The 13 T cell receptor beta chains presented below share a single source sample, sequenced in a study of T cell responses to AZD1222 COVID-19 vaccine listed by TCRdb under 2021. Taken with the paper, the label for time point translates to: baseline before first vaccination. Library creation used the immunoSEQ multiplex PCR assay. Sourced from immuneACCESS, this table was stored by TCRdb with only in-frame sequences that have V and J called. A share of the clones is absent; for the studies checked, an unresolved V gene accounts for under half, and the remainder has no known explanation. A total of 110,000 to 150,000 clones appear in this sample, roughly 92% of them only once. About 3.7% of the sample goes to the ten largest clones. The sequencing here drew on peripheral blood, taken on day 0 of AZD1222 vaccination. The origin of the receptors is an adult in good health.

The rearrangement joins TRBV6-5 to TRBJ1-1; D gene unclear. Per germline, CDR1 MNHEY and CDR2 SVGAGI. The CDR3 runs 12 residues. Trimming stripped 0 bases from V and 8 bases from J, with 7 bases between. CDR3 residues: CASSYSNYEAFF. The CDR3 DNA reads TGTGCCAGCAGTTACTCGAATTACGAAGCTTTCTTT.

The chain joins TRBV7-7 to TRBJ2-7, with 7 bases matching TRBD2. The V segment lost 5 bases and the J segment 3 bases; nucleotides outside the gene matches: 4. This CDR3 contains 13 residues. Germline-derived CDR1 and CDR2 are SSHAT and FNYEAQ (reference sequence). CDR3 region: CASSRGEGYEQYF. The CDR3 region has the DNA TGTGCCAGCAGCCGTGGGGAGGGCTACGAGCAGTACTTC.

The rearrangement joins TRBV5-4 to TRBJ2-3, with D possibly being TRBD1 (5 bases). Per the germline V gene, CDR1 is SGHNT and CDR2 is YYREEE (reference sequence). V lost 1 base and J lost 2, with 8 bases in between. This CDR3 is built from 14 residues. CDR3 sequence: CASSLSGNTDTQYF. In DNA, the CDR3 is TGTGCCAGCAGCTTGTCAGGGAACACAGATACGCAGTATTTT.

This chain links TRBV7-2 with TRBJ2-7, with unresolved D. The CDR3 has 13 residues. Germline CDR1 SGHTA, CDR2 FQGNSA. With 2 bases removed from V and 12 bases from J, the gap between germline ends came to 17 bases. CDR3 loop: CASSLSQLPEGYF. CDR3 bases: TGTGCCAGCAGCTTATCCCAGCTCCCCGAAGGGTACTTC.

V gene TRBV11-1 combines with J gene TRBJ2-5; D may be TRBD2 (5 bases). The length of the CDR3 is 14 residues. Trimming shortened V by 5 bases and J by 2 bases, and 12 bases separated the two germline ends. Germline lookup yields CDR1 SGHAT and CDR2 FQDESV (reference sequence). Here the CDR3 reads CASSLQTGQETQYF. DNA for the CDR3: TGTGCCAGCAGCCTTCAGACGGGACAAGAGACCCAGTACTTC. Drawing the rest from reference TRBV11-1 and TRBJ2-5, the complete variable domain is EAEVAQSPRYKITEKSQAVAFWCDPISGHATLYWYRQILGQGPELLVQFQDESVVDDSQLPKDRFSAERLKGVDSTLKIQPAELGDSAMYLCASSLQTGQETQYFGPGTRLLVL.

This chain uses TRBV5-4 with TRBJ2-5, with 10 bases aligning to TRBD2. The ends lost 0 bases at V and 5 bases at J; junction bases unmatched: 4. Germline loops: CDR1 SGHNT, CDR2 YYREEE (reference sequence). The CDR3 loop spans 15 amino acids. Here the CDR3 DNA reads TGTGCCAGCAGCTTGGCGCTAGCGGGAGTTGAGACCCAGTACTTC. It translates to CASSLALAGVETQYF.

J is TRBJ1-1 and V is TRBV2, with 9 positions matching TRBD1. The CDR3 has 15 amino acids. The junction had 8 bases not matched to a gene; V was cut back by 4 bases and J by 5 bases. Germline V gene lookup returns CDR1 SNHLY and CDR2 FYNNEI. The CDR3 sequence is CASSALQGAATEAFF. The CDR3 nucleotides read TGTGCCAGCAGTGCATTACAGGGGGCCGCGACTGAAGCTTTCTTT. Based on the CDR3 plus reference TRBV2 and TRBJ1-1, the full variable domain is EPEVTQTPSHQVTQMGQEVILRCVPISNHLYFYWYRQILGQKVEFLVSFYNNEISEKSEIFDDQFSVERPDGSNFTLKIRSTKLEDSAMYFCASSALQGAATEAFFGQGTRLTVV.

This clone was observed once. V and J are TRBV7-2 and TRBJ2-1, with 9 bases fitting TRBD2. Trimming cost V 3 bases and J 1 base; bases outside gene matches: 7. The germline CDR1 and CDR2 sequences are SGHTA and FQGNSA. This CDR3 is built from 17 residues. The CDR3 loop reads CASSLAGSGSSYNEQFF. In DNA form, the CDR3 reads TGTGCCAGCAGCTTGGCCGGTAGCGGGAGTTCCTACAATGAGCAGTTCTTC.

The V and J genes are TRBV29-1 and TRBJ2-5; 7 positions agree with TRBD2. V shed 8 bases, J shed 4 bases, and the junction held 7 bases outside the gene matches. The germline CDR1 and CDR2 sequences are SQVTM and ANQGSEA. The CDR3 is 12 residues long. The CDR3 DNA reads TGCAGCATAGATCTAGCGGTAGAGACCCAGTACTTC. Protein sequence: CSIDLAVETQYF.

The V gene is TRBV7-2, the J gene TRBJ2-7; perhaps TRBD1 as D (5 bases). CDR3 length: 14 residues. Germline V gene sequence: CDR1 SGHTA, CDR2 FQGNSA. Trimming removed 0 bases from V and 2 bases from J, with 8 bases in between. In DNA form, the CDR3 reads TGTGCCAGCAGCTTAGCGGCAGGGACCTACGAGCAGTACTTC. As protein: CASSLAAGTYEQYF.

The CDR3 sequence is CASSSGTPKPSNYGYTF. CDR3 sequence (DNA): TGTGCCAGCAGCTCCGGGACACCGAAACCTTCTAACTATGGCTACACCTTC. The genes are TRBV5-4 and TRBJ1-2, with D perhaps TRBD1 (6 bases). Trimming cost V 3 bases and J 0 bases, with 18 bases left between them. Germline values: CDR1 SGHNT, CDR2 YYREEE (reference sequence). The CDR3 loop spans 17 amino acids. The full variable domain, rest sourced from reference TRBV5-4 and TRBJ1-2, is ETGVTQSPTHLIKTRGQQVTLRCSSQSGHNTVSWYQQALGQGPQFIFQYYREEENGRGNFPPRFSGLQFPNYSSELNVNALELDDSALYLCASSSGTPKPSNYGYTFGSGTRLTVV.

The V gene is TRBV18, the J gene TRBJ1-1; TRBD1 matches at 8 bases. CDR3 length: 14 amino acids. With V trimmed by 6 bases and J by 1 base, 4 bases remained unmatched. Germline loops: CDR1 KGHSH, CDR2 LQKENI. As DNA, the CDR3 is TGTGCCAGCTCGCCGGGACAGGCGAACACTGAAGCTTTCTTT. This sequence encodes CASSPGQANTEAFF.

The chain is built from TRBV15 and TRBJ1-6; no clear D. Germline V gene sequence: CDR1 LNHNV, CDR2 YYDKDF (reference sequence). The length of the CDR3 is 14 residues. Deletions cut 7 bases from V and 5 bases from J, with 12 bases between. As DNA, the CDR3 is TGTGCCACCACCCCGGGAGACAATAATTCACCCCTCCACTTT. It translates to CATTPGDNNSPLHF.